The entry that follows covers one T cell receptor beta chain sequence. As handled by the study authors: From reference gene primer amplification, estimates of nucleated cell counts were derived. Repertoires were generated with immunoSEQ multiplex PCR, while TCRdb's copy carries only in-frame clones and drops some. Clone size and the V and J calls come from that table; the DNA yielded D and trimming. The sample carries about 300,000 clones, around 83% recorded once. The data stem from a study of blood T cell repertoires in COVID-19. Background on the study: The origin of the acute and convalescent COVID-19 samples was the United States, Italy and Spain. In each case, the material was cDNA or gDNA derived from T cells, B-cell-depleted T cells, or PBMCs.

Germline assignment: CDR1 DFQATT and CDR2 SNEGSKA (reference sequence). The CDR3 sequence is 14 residues long. V was cut by 3 bases and J by 4 bases, with 15 bases left in between. The rearrangement links TRBV20-1 to TRBJ1-2; D ambiguous. The sequenced material came from peripheral blood. This clonotype was sampled from a woman aged 45-65 years with acute or convalescent COVID-19. In DNA form, the CDR3 reads TGCAGTGCTAGTGGGCAAGGGCGGGGCTATGGCTACACCTTC. Protein sequence: CSASGQGRGYGYTF.